Below, 6 T cell receptor beta chains from the same sample are listed, as sequenced in a study of T cells in Graves' hyperthyroidism and ophthalmopathy. TCR beta CDR3 regions were amplified from RNA transcripts. HTBI primers were the set used in a first-round RT-PCR of the TCR CDR3. TCRdb reanalysed the multiplex PCR reads using MiXCR and keeps one entry per CDR3 protein. Here the sample spans around 240,000 distinct CDR3 sequences, more than 14% being singletons. The sequencing sample was made of blood. The receptors stem from a woman aged 35 to 49 with Graves' hyperthyroidism that later progressed to Graves' ophthalmopathy.

This clonotype was counted ten times or more. The genes are TRBV30 and TRBJ2-2; D perhaps matches TRBD1 (6 bases). CDR1 is GTSNPN, CDR2 SVGIG, per germline (reference sequence). Trimming pared 3 bases from V and 1 base from J, leaving 12 bases between. The CDR3 totals 15 residues. This chain's CDR3 is CAWRGQGLNTGELFF. CDR3 DNA sequence: TGTGCCTGGAGAGGTCAGGGGTTGAACACCGGGGAGCTGTTTTTT.

This clonotype was picked up many times. This rearrangement joins TRBV6-6 to TRBJ1-5; D gene unclear. The CDR3 extends over 15 amino acids. Per the germline V gene, CDR1 is MNHNY and CDR2 is SVGAGI (reference sequence). V was shortened by 0 bases and J by 7 bases, with 13 bases between the two germline ends. The CDR3: CASSYSLGAGQPQHF. The CDR3 bases are TGTGCCAGCAGTTACTCGTTAGGAGCGGGGCAGCCCCAGCATTTT.

This clonotype has ten or more counts. The V call is TRBV28, the J call TRBJ2-7; D possibly corresponds to TRBD1 (6 bases). Trimming stripped 10 bases from V and 3 bases from J, with 22 bases between. There are 15 residues in the CDR3. The germline CDR1 and CDR2 sequences are MDHEN and SYDVKM. The CDR3 region has the DNA TGTGCCACCTACCAGGGGTGGCCCGCTGACTACGAGCAGTACTTC. As protein: CATYQGWPADYEQYF.

Remarks on this clonotype: A much larger clone lies a single base off, so this may be a read error. The J gene is TRBJ2-1, the V gene TRBV3-1; D remains ambiguous. The CDR3 is 11 residues long. Germline CDR1 LGHDT, CDR2 YNNKEL (reference sequence). The CDR3 loop is CDSSTIAEQFF. The CDR3 coding sequence is TGTGACAGCAGTACGATTGCTGAGCAGTTCTTC.

In this sample, this clonotype turned up many times. The chain couples TRBV12-3 or TRBV12-4 to TRBJ1-1; TRBD1 is a possible D gene (5 bases). The CDR3 is 14 amino acids. Trimming stripped 3 bases from V and 4 bases from J, with 12 bases between. The CDR3 nucleotides are TGTGCCAGCAGTTTCGTCCCAGGGATCACTGAAGCTTTCTTT. This encodes CASSFVPGITEAFF.

This clonotype was counted at least ten times. The chain employs TRBV24-1 and TRBJ2-7, with D uncertain. The CDR3 covers 13 residues. Germline loops: CDR1 KGHDR, CDR2 SFDVKD. Trimming took off 7 bases at V and 0 bases at J, with 9 bases between the two ends. CDR3 sequence (DNA): TGTGCCACCAGCGAAGAGAGCTCCTACGAGCAGTACTTC. Protein product: CATSEESSYEQYF.